This paragraph covers one T cell receptor (beta chain) sequence. Antigen specificity is unknown. Trimming took off 5 bases at V and 0 bases at J, with 10 bases between the two ends. Germline CDR1 reads SNHLY; CDR2 reads FYNNEI. This CDR3 comprises 15 residues. This sample is part of a study of identical twins' blood T cells. Likely shared infections and vaccines: all three twin pairs were reared together. In the authors' workflow: Per-library CDR3 reads ranged 2.2 to 3.6 million; clonotypes, ~100,000 to ~550,000. TCRdb re-called the 5' RACE reads through MiXCR, storing one row per CDR3 protein. Clone size and V and J calls follow TCRdb, not the original study. The profile shows a few hundred thousand distinct CDR3 sequences, under 30% of them singletons. Study-wide findings and caveats: Mainly, cloneset size products determined shared clonotypes, twins included.

The chain links TRBV2 to TRBJ2-2, with D maybe TRBD2 (5 bases). Sequenced sample: PBMCs. The origin of this receptor is a woman aged 18 to 50 in good health. In DNA, the CDR3 is TGTGCCAGCAGTAAGCGGTCCACGAACACCGGGGAGCTGTTTTTT. Translation gives CASSKRSTNTGELFF.